What follows are 14 T cell receptor beta chains derived from one specimen sequenced in a study of Ad26.COV2.S vaccination and SARS-CoV-2 variants. The treatment here: around 19 received Ad26.COV2.S at low or high dose, single or two shots; roughly 5 received placebo; per-sample allocation not given. All samples were drawn on day 63, counting from the first vaccine or placebo injection. Profiled with immunoSEQ multiplex PCR; TCRdb holds only in-frame clones, not every one. The table shows roughly 500,000 clones, with approximately 89% occurring only once. The source material was peripheral blood, sampled in a trial of Ad26.COV2.S vaccine versus placebo. Receptors were obtained from a person between 18 and 65 years old who received the Ad26.COV2.S COVID-19 vaccine or a placebo.

This chain links TRBV7-3 with TRBJ2-7; D is possibly TRBD2 (5 bases). Germline assignment: CDR1 SGHTA and CDR2 FQGTGA. This CDR3 is 13 amino acids long. V was cut by 5 bases and J by 0 bases, with 8 bases left in between. This chain's CDR3 is CASSEGPSYEQYF. CDR3 DNA: TGTGCCAGCAGCGAGGGCCCCTCCTACGAGCAGTACTTC.

V usage is TRBV11-2 and J usage is TRBJ2-7; TRBD1 agrees at 11 bases. This CDR3 region has 14 residues. V lost 5 bases, J lost 4 bases, and 4 bases stayed unmatched. Germline V gives CDR1 SGHAT, CDR2 FQNNGV. CDR3 protein: CASSPGTGGYEQYF. The CDR3 DNA is TGTGCCAGCAGCCCAGGGACAGGGGGTTACGAGCAGTACTTC.

This clone has just a few counts. The chain recombines TRBV19 with TRBJ2-7; D not resolved. V was trimmed by 6 bases and J by 7 bases, leaving 10 bases between them. CDR3 size: 11 residues. Germline loops: CDR1 LNHDA, CDR2 SQIVND (reference sequence). The CDR3: CASSEYGEQYF. DNA of the CDR3: TGTGCCAGTAGCGAGTATGGAGAGCAGTACTTC.

CDR3 in amino acids: CASRAFLRDGYTF. The CDR3 coding sequence is TGTGCCAGCAGGGCCTTCCTCAGGGATGGCTACACCTTC. The chain couples TRBV9 to TRBJ1-2; D possibly corresponds to TRBD1 (5 bases). The CDR3 contains 13 residues. CDR1 is SGDLS and CDR2 is YYNGEE in the germline V gene. V was pared by 5 bases and J by 6 bases, with 14 bases between.

The J gene is TRBJ2-7, the V gene TRBV5-1; 8 bases line up with TRBD1. There are 15 residues in the CDR3. Germline assignment: CDR1 SGHRS and CDR2 YFSETQ. J was trimmed by 1 base and V by 0 bases; bases with no gene match: 3. CDR3 in DNA: TGCGCCAGCAGCTTGGGGACAGGGCCTTCCTACGAGCAGTACTTC. Protein: CASSLGTGPSYEQYF.

The CDR3 loop reads CASSVGPGPRTQYF. As DNA, the CDR3 is TGTGCCAGCAGCGTAGGCCCAGGGCCCAGAACCCAGTACTTC. This chain uses TRBV9 with TRBJ2-5; D might be TRBD1 (5 bases). The CDR3 is 14 residues long. Germline V lookup: CDR1 SGDLS, CDR2 YYNGEE. The V end lost 0 bases, the J end lost 8 bases, and 14 bases lay between the germline ends.

CDR3 sequence (DNA): TGTGCCATCTCCCCGGGACTAGCGGGATACAATGAGCAGTTCTTC. Translation: CAISPGLAGYNEQFF. The J gene is TRBJ2-1, the V gene TRBV6-5, with TRBD2 matching 13 bases. V was pared by 10 bases and J by 4 bases, with 7 bases of the junction left unmatched. The length of the CDR3 is 15 residues. Germline V gene data show CDR1 as MNHEY and CDR2 as SVGAGI.

The chain is built from TRBV7-2 and TRBJ2-5; possible D gene TRBD2, 5 bases. V gave up 3 bases and J gave up 2 bases, with 10 bases separating them. Germline V gene sequence: CDR1 SGHTA, CDR2 FQGNSA. This CDR3 region has 14 residues. The CDR3 sequence is CASSFSAGQETQYF. The CDR3, as DNA: TGTGCCAGCAGCTTTTCGGCGGGTCAAGAGACCCAGTACTTC. The complete variable domain, with remaining parts taken from reference TRBV7-2 and TRBJ2-5, reads GAGVSQSPSNKVTEKGKDVELRCDPISGHTALYWYRQSLGQGLEFLIYFQGNSAPDKSGLPSDRFSAERTGGSVSTLTIQRTQQEDSAVYLCASSFSAGQETQYFGPGTRLLVL.

On this clone itself: The same CDR3 also results from other DNA sequences found in this sample. V usage is TRBV15 and J usage is TRBJ2-7; D unresolved. The germline CDR1 and CDR2 sequences are LNHNV and YYDKDF (reference sequence). Trimming removed 1 base from V and 0 bases from J, with 4 bases in between. The CDR3 runs 13 residues. The chain's CDR3 is CATSRVDSYEQYF. For the CDR3, the DNA is TGTGCCACCAGCAGAGTCGACTCCTACGAGCAGTACTTC.

The V gene is TRBV3-1 (or the pseudogene TRBV3-2), the J gene TRBJ2-5, with a weak D call TRBD1 (6 bases). The germline V gene has CDR1 LGHDT and CDR2 YNNKEL (reference sequence). Trimming pared 1 base from V and 4 bases from J, leaving 13 bases between. The CDR3 loop spans 15 amino acids. The chain's CDR3 is CASSQASQGGETQYF. The DNA for the CDR3 is TGTGCCAGCAGCCAAGCATCACAGGGCGGAGAGACCCAGTACTTC.

V and J are TRBV2 and TRBJ2-3; D unresolved. The CDR3 has 10 amino acids. Germline CDR1 and CDR2: SNHLY and FYNNEI. The V gene lost 10 bases and the J gene lost 0 bases, with 2 bases spanning the gap. The CDR3 DNA follows: TGTGCCAAGAGCACAGATACGCAGTATTTT. Protein sequence: CAKSTDTQYF.

The rearrangement links TRBV11-2 to TRBJ1-1, with 7 bases aligning to TRBD1. The CDR3 consists of 14 residues. V dropped 4 bases and J dropped 4; count of bases not matched to a gene: 6. The germline V gene has CDR1 SGHAT and CDR2 FQNNGV. CDR3 DNA: TGTGCCAGCAGCTCCGTAGGGGGCACCACTGAAGCTTTCTTT. This gives the protein CASSSVGGTTEAFF.

J is TRBJ2-5 and V is TRBV4-2; D is ambiguous. This CDR3 is 13 amino acids long. Trimming pared 4 bases from V and 4 bases from J, leaving 10 bases between. Germline lookup yields CDR1 LGHNA and CDR2 YNFKEQ. The CDR3 reads CASSPKTIETQYF. As DNA, the CDR3 is TGTGCCAGCAGCCCGAAAACGATAGAGACCCAGTACTTC.

In the case of this clone: Other nucleotide sequences in the sample specify the same CDR3. The chain joins TRBV3-1 (or the pseudogene TRBV3-2) to TRBJ2-3; 8 bases map to TRBD2. The V and J ends lost 1 base and 3 bases, in that order; junction bases with no gene match: 0. The CDR3 spans 14 residues. CDR1 and CDR2 (germline): LGHDT, YNNKEL (reference sequence). The CDR3 spells CASSQAGGTDTQYF. The DNA of the CDR3 is TGTGCCAGCAGCCAAGCGGGGGGGACAGATACGCAGTATTTT.